This T cell receptor (beta chain) comes out of a study of post-analysis software for immune sequencing data. The authors incorporated unique molecular identifiers into the TCR beta cDNA libraries. TCRdb reprocessed the PCR reads via MiXCR and lists one record per CDR3 protein. The table lists 740,000 or so distinct CDR3 sequences, roughly 50% of them singletons, with about 4.5% in the top ten. The source material was blood. The source of this sequence is a girl aged 5-17 years with multiple sclerosis.

CDR3 amino acids: CASSSLAGYNEQFF. CDR3 sequence (DNA): TGTGCCAGCAGTTCTCTAGCGGGGTACAATGAGCAGTTCTTC. The chain links TRBV12-3 or TRBV12-4 to TRBJ2-1; 9 bases are a match to TRBD2. The junction had 2 bases not matched to a gene; V was cut back by 4 bases and J by 4 bases. The length of the CDR3 is 14 residues.